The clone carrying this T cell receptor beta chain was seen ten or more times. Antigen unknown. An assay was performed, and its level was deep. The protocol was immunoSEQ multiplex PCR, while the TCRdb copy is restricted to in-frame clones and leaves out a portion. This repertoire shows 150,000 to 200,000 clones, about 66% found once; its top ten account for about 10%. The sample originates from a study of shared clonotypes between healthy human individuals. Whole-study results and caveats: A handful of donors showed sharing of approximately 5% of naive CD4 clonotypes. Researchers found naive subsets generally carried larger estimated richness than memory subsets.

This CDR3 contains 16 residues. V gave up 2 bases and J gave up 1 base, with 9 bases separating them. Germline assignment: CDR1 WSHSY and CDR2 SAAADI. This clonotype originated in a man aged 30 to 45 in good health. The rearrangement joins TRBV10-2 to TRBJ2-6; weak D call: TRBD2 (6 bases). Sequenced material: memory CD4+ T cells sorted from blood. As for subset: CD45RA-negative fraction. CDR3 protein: CASSEDGGSGANVLTF. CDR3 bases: TGCGCCAGCAGTGAGGATGGGGGGTCTGGGGCCAACGTCCTGACTTTC.